The subject of this entry is one TCR beta chain. It has no known antigen specificity. Per-base quality was not reported, and no clone a single base away is much larger than it. Library creation used the immunoSEQ multiplex PCR assay. TCRdb provides this immuneACCESS table in a form limited to in-frame rearrangements. Some clones are lacking; in checked studies, under half of them reflect an unresolved V gene, and why the rest are absent is not known. For this sample there are about 120,000 clones; approximately 90% appear just once. The leading ten clones occupy approximately 7.8% of the sample. This sample is drawn from a study of control samples from healthy donors and cancer patients (dated by TCRdb to the early 2020s). CDR1 ENHRY and CDR2 SYGVKD are derived from the germline V gene. Ends trimmed: V by 3 bases, J by 2 bases; bases unmatched to a gene: 4. Spanning cysteine to phenylalanine, the CDR3 consists of 14 amino acids. Only CDR3 DNA is held: 42 bases, read in frame from base 1.

The sequence links TRBV10-3 to TRBJ2-7; TRBD2 fits 7 bases in the junction. This receptor was taken from a woman aged 18-30 years in good health. The material sequenced was blood. The CDR3 amino acid sequence is: CAISDGRLPYEQYF. The DNA sequence is given as TGTGCCATCAGTGACGGGAGGCTACCCTACGAGCAGTACTTC.